This T cell receptor (beta chain) was recovered during a study of T cell repertoires in cytomegalovirus infection. Study summary: CMV infection together with matching HLA type was indicated by public TCR beta signatures. General study findings and limits: CMV carriers with the relevant HLA were identified by cumulative public TCR beta family frequency. In two of eight donors, the top clonotype was HLA-C-restricted CMV-specific.

This clonotype has a handful of counts. Its antigen is unidentified. The V gene's germline CDR1 is SQVTM and CDR2 ANQGSEA. The CDR3 has 13 residues. Deletions cut 7 bases from V and 9 bases from J, with 18 bases between. TCRdb re-called the reads through MiXCR, storing one row per CDR3 protein. The sample records hundreds of thousands of distinct CDR3 sequences, roughly a quarter being singletons. J is TRBJ2-2 and V is TRBV29-1, with D possibly TRBD2 on 5 matching bases. The receptor was derived from a human donor in good health (CMV status not recorded). Some clones in this sample may be carry-over from other donors' samples. The sequenced sample consisted of CD8+ T cells from PBMCs. The CDR3 sequence: CSAPVGKHRELFF. CDR3 bases: TGCAGCGCCCCGGTCGGGAAACACCGGGAGCTGTTTTTT.